This paragraph reports one TCR beta chain. The antigen remains undetermined. CDR1 is LNHDA and CDR2 is SQIVND in the germline V gene (reference sequence). V lost 1 base, J lost 3 bases, and 9 bases lay in between. The CDR3 extends over 14 amino acids. The data are from a study of shared clonotypes between healthy human individuals. Across the whole study: In total, the donors were two women and a few men aged 18 to 49.

The study, taken as a whole, reports: Clonotypes shared by all four donors outscored non-shared clonotypes in generation probability. A few donors shared 4.5% to 6.5% of their naive CD4 clonotypes.

Original handling: Filtering of immunoSEQ junctional sequences could not match full-length read filtering. The repertoire was sequenced with immunoSEQ multiplex PCR; TCRdb's copy has only in-frame clones and lacks some. For V, J and clone size, that table is used; D and trimming come from the DNA. The table has some 1,600,000 clones, approximately 98% seen once. Sequencing was done on a sample of naive CD4+ T cells sorted from blood. Subset meaning: CD45RA+ positively selected. The V call is TRBV19, the J call TRBJ1-1; the D is unclear. The source of this sequence is a man aged 30-40 years in good health. The CDR3, as DNA: TGTGCCAGTAGTATAGGAGAGCCTTACACTGAAGCTTTCTTT. This translates into CASSIGEPYTEAFF.